The subject of this entry is one T cell receptor beta chain. Libraries were prepared by immunoSEQ multiplex PCR; TCRdb keeps only in-frame clonotypes and omits some of them. The repertoire consists of tens of thousands of clones, with more than 80% occurring once and the leading ten covering 14% to 15%. After autologous stem cell transplantation all patients relapsed, and prior brentuximab vedotin exposure differed between cohorts. With 0 bases removed from V and 6 bases from J, the gap between germline ends came to 11 bases. The germline V gene has CDR1 MNHEY and CDR2 SMNVEV (reference sequence). The CDR3 runs to 14 residues. This sample was included in a study of PD-1 blockade in classical Hodgkin lymphoma. Overall study: Intravenous delivery of nivolumab at 3 mg/kg to patients occurred every 2 weeks.

The sequencing used peripheral blood mononuclear cells (PBMCs), collected at baseline. This clonotype was sampled from a human donor with classical Hodgkin lymphoma. The rearrangement uses TRBV27 and TRBJ1-1; D gene uncertain. The CDR3 coding sequence is TGTGCCAGCAGTTTATCAGAGGCTTACCCTGAAGCTTTCTTT. Translated: CASSLSEAYPEAFF.